The 10 T cell receptor beta chains below come from one sample, sequenced in a study of regulatory T cells in long-lasting Graves disease. Library construction for TCR beta used iRepertoire HTBI primers and Arm-PCR of CDR3 regions. One entry per CDR3 protein, called by TCRdb with MiXCR from the multiplex PCR reads. The table lists a few hundred thousand distinct CDR3 sequences, approximately 19% of them singletons. The time point denotes: newly diagnosed GD, antithyroid drugs for less than 3 months. The TCR library used RNA extracted from PBMCs. These data were also reused for a study on T cells in Graves' hyperthyroidism and ophthalmopathy.

Sample: peripheral blood mononuclear cells (PBMCs), taken at new diagnosis, from a patient treated with antithyroid drugs. The receptors derive from a woman in her thirties with Graves disease.

The table lists this clonotype with a few counts. This chain links TRBV6-1 with TRBJ2-2; D gene unclear. V lost 10 bases and J lost 2, with 11 bases in between. CDR3 size: 13 residues. Per germline, CDR1 MNHNS and CDR2 SASEGT. The CDR3 coding sequence is TGTGCCACCCAGGCGACTAACACCGGGGAGCTGTTTTTT. The encoded protein is CATQATNTGELFF.

This clonotype was seen repeatedly, ten times or more. V is TRBV6-2 or TRBV6-3 and J is TRBJ2-5; D is perhaps TRBD1 or TRBD2 (5 bases each). CDR1 and CDR2 from the germline V gene are MNHEY and SVGEGT. The CDR3 spans 13 residues. The V end lost 7 bases, the J end lost 4 bases, and 13 bases lay between the germline ends. The CDR3 region has the DNA TGTGCCAGCAACACGGGACGAGCAGAGACCCAGTACTTC. As protein: CASNTGRAETQYF.

This clonotype was detected many times. One junction end does not reproduce the germline sequence, and a read error may be involved. J is TRBJ1-2 and V is TRBV19; 9 nucleotides agree with TRBD1. This CDR3 has 14 amino acids. Per the germline V gene, CDR1 is LNHDA and CDR2 is SQIVND (reference sequence). The CDR3 here is CASSIQGANYGYTF. In DNA, the CDR3 is TGTGCCAGCAGTATACAGGGGGCCAACTATGGCTACACCTTC. The variable domain in full, completed from reference TRBV19 and TRBJ1-2, reads DGGITQSPKYLFRKEGQNVTLSCEQNLNHDAMYWYRQDPGQGLRLIYYSQIVNDFQKGDIAEGYSVSREKKESFPLTVTSAQKNPTAFYLCASSIQGANYGYTFGSGTRLTVV.

This clonotype has only a few counts. The chain employs TRBV6-1 and TRBJ2-6; either TRBD1 or TRBD2 may fit D (6 bases each). Between the trimmed V and J ends, which lost 6 bases and 3 bases, there was a span of 12 bases. This CDR3 region has 15 residues. In germline, CDR1 is MNHNS, CDR2 SASEGT. The CDR3 DNA sequence: TGTGCCAGCAGGCCCGGGGGCTTTGGGGCCAACGTCCTGACTTTC. It encodes CASRPGGFGANVLTF.

This clonotype has a count of ten or more. Here the CDR3 reads CSASGQGAGEKLFF. As DNA, the CDR3 is TGCAGTGCTAGCGGGCAGGGGGCTGGAGAAAAACTGTTTTTT. The chain is built from TRBV20-1 and TRBJ1-4, with 8 bases fitting TRBD1. The germline CDR1 and CDR2 sequences are DFQATT and SNEGSKA (reference sequence). The length of the CDR3 is 14 residues. V shed 3 bases and J 8 bases; nucleotides not matched to a gene: 8.

This clonotype was observed a handful of times. This sequence joins TRBV4-1 and TRBJ1-1, with D unresolved. Trimming took 0 bases from V and 0 from J, leaving 11 bases between them. The CDR3 covers 16 residues. CDR1 is MGHRA, CDR2 YSYEKL, per germline. The CDR3 here is CASSQEGKSMNTEAFF. CDR3 sequence (DNA): TGCGCCAGCAGCCAAGAGGGGAAAAGCATGAACACTGAAGCTTTCTTT.

The chain carries TRBV29-1 and TRBJ2-7, with D unresolved. Germline V gene data show CDR1 as SQVTM and CDR2 as ANQGSEA. This CDR3 spans 13 amino acids. V was trimmed by 6 bases and J by 2 bases, leaving 14 bases between them. The DNA for the CDR3 is TGCAGCGTCGACCACGAAATGGCCTACGAGCAGTACTTC. This gives the protein CSVDHEMAYEQYF.

This clonotype was detected many times. V usage is TRBV28 and J usage is TRBJ1-5; unclear D gene. V shed 6 bases and J shed 2 bases, with 8 bases lying between them. Germline V gene sequence: CDR1 MDHEN, CDR2 SYDVKM. The CDR3 is made up of 13 amino acids. CDR3 residues: CASSFGGNQPQHF. DNA for the CDR3: TGTGCCAGCAGCTTCGGGGGCAATCAGCCCCAGCATTTT.

This clonotype was counted only a few times. V gene TRBV7-3 combines with J gene TRBJ2-2; D might be TRBD2 (6 bases). V gave up 5 bases and J gave up 0 bases, with 10 bases separating them. This CDR3 region has 15 residues. The germline V gene has CDR1 SGHTA and CDR2 FQGTGA. CDR3 sequence reads: CASSPRGTNTGELFF. The CDR3, as DNA: TGTGCCAGCAGCCCCCGGGGGACGAACACCGGGGAGCTGTTTTTT.

This clonotype was seen at least ten times. The chain joins TRBV13 to TRBJ1-2; 8 positions match TRBD1. J was trimmed by 7 bases and V by 1 base; bases with no gene match: 5. In germline, CDR1 is PRHDT, CDR2 FYEKMQ (reference sequence). This CDR3 contains 14 residues. Here the CDR3 DNA reads TGTGCCAGCAGCTTAGTGGACAGGGCCCGTGGCTACACCTTC. Protein: CASSLVDRARGYTF.